A selection of T cell receptor beta chains follows, all from one sample in a study of neoadjuvant anti-PD-1 for oral cavity cancer. TCRdb's copy holds only in-frame clones and misses some; the assay was immunoSEQ multiplex PCR. Of approximately 10,000 clones listed, around three fifths are singletons. The sequencing here drew on tumor tissue, taken after nivolumab (anti-PD-1) treatment. The receptors derive from a person between 40 and 85 years old with oral cavity squamous cell carcinoma. The CDR3 runs from the conserved cysteine through the conserved F or W. A D gene is named only where the DNA matches it firmly. Clone size is not always given. Where it is, it says once, few, many or a class for expanded clones.

clone_size j_call d_call v_call cdr3_nt cdr3_aa
few TRBJ1-5 TRBD1 TRBV19 TGTGCCAGTAGTTTTGGACAGGGCCAGCAGCCCCAGCATTTT CASSFGQGQQPQHF
- TRBJ1-4 - TRBV15 TGTGCTACCGAGGGGGGATTGGGGGAAAAACTGTTTTTT CATEGGLGEKLFF
- TRBJ1-5 - TRBV9 TGTGCCAGCAGCGCTCAGGGGAGCAATCAGCCCCAGCATTTT CASSAQGSNQPQHF
- TRBJ1-5 TRBD1 TRBV19 TGTGCCAGTAGTACTACGGGACAGGGGCGCAATCAGCCCCAGCATTTT CASSTTGQGRNQPQHF
- TRBJ2-4 TRBD1 TRBV2 TGTGCCAGCAGGGACAGGGGGCTGCACATTCAGTACTTC CASRDRGLHIQYF
- TRBJ1-4 - TRBV6-6 TGTGCCAGCAGTTACTCAGGAGGGGCTCGTGAAAAACTGTTTTTT CASSYSGGAREKLFF
medium-sized TRBJ2-6 - TRBV28 TGTGCCAGCAACCCAGCTGGGGCCAACGTCCTGACTTTC CASNPAGANVLTF
- TRBJ2-1 - TRBV6-5 TGTGCCAGCAGTTACGGAGGGGGTTTATACAATGAGCAGTTCTTC CASSYGGGLYNEQFF
few TRBJ1-1 TRBD1 TRBV10-1 TGCGCCAGCAGTAAGGGGGACAGTGAAGCTTTCTTT CASSKGDSEAFF
- TRBJ1-5 TRBD1 TRBV18 TGTGCCAGCTCAAAAGACAGGGGGCTTAGCAATCAGCCCCAGCATTTT CASSKDRGLSNQPQHF
- TRBJ2-2 - TRBV5-1 TGCGCCAGCAGCTTGGGACTGCTTACCGGGGAGCTGTTTTTT CASSLGLLTGELFF
few TRBJ1-1 - TRBV5-4 TGTGCCAGCAGCTTGGCAGGGAACACTGAAGCTTTCTTT CASSLAGNTEAFF
few TRBJ1-4 - TRBV28 TGTGCCAGCAGGATGGGGGGCGATGAAAAACTGTTTTTT CASRMGGDEKLFF
- TRBJ1-2 TRBD1 TRBV29-1 TGCAGCACCCCCTGGAGACAGGGGGCTAATGGCTACACCTTC CSTPWRQGANGYTF
- TRBJ2-7 - TRBV7-8 TGTGCCAGCAGCGGACGGACAGTCTCCTACGAGCAGTACTTC CASSGRTVSYEQYF
- TRBJ1-1 - TRBV9 TGTGCCAGCAGGTCTTGGGGAGAGGGGAACACTGAAGCTTTCTTT CASRSWGEGNTEAFF
few TRBJ1-2 TRBD1 TRBV28 TGTGCCAGCAGTTCAGGGGGCTACGACTATGGCTACACCTTC CASSSGGYDYGYTF
- TRBJ2-3 - TRBV7-9 TGTGCCAGCAGCTTCGAGGGAACAGATACGCAGTATTTT CASSFEGTDTQYF
- TRBJ2-1 - TRBV19 TGTGCCAGTAGCCCGAGGAGCAATGAGCAGTTCTTC CASSPRSNEQFF
- TRBJ2-2 - TRBV7-3 TGTGCCAGCAGCCTTACCAGGCCGAAGAACACCGGGGAGCTGTTTTTT CASSLTRPKNTGELFF
- TRBJ2-3 TRBD2 TRBV6-5 TGTGCCAGCACGCTCCAAGCGGGAACCCCAGATACGCAGTATTTT CASTLQAGTPDTQYF
few TRBJ2-3 - TRBV7-2 TGTGCCAGCAGCTTAGTCTTCACAGATACGCAGTATTTT CASSLVFTDTQYF
few TRBJ2-5 - TRBV2 TGTGCCAGCAGTCAAGACACCCCTGGGGAGACCCAGTACTTC CASSQDTPGETQYF
- TRBJ1-6 - TRBV5-1 TGCGCCCGCAGCTGGGCCGGGGGGGGGACACCCCTCCACTTT CARSWAGGGTPLHF
few TRBJ2-7 TRBD1 TRBV7-9 TGTGCCAGCAGCTTCGGGACAGCGAGCTACGAGCAGTACTTC CASSFGTASYEQYF
medium-sized TRBJ2-1 TRBD2 TRBV7-6 TGTGCCAGCAGCTTCCTACTAGCGGGAGGGCAGGATGAGCAGTTCTTC CASSFLLAGGQDEQFF
- TRBJ2-4 TRBD1 TRBV15 TGTGCCACCAGCCCTGGACAGGGGAGAACAGCCAAAAACATTCAGTACTTC CATSPGQGRTAKNIQYF
once TRBJ2-7 TRBD2 TRBV4-1 TGCGCCAGCAGCCAAGAAAGGGGACTAGCGGGAGGGGGCGAGCAGTACTTC CASSQERGLAGGGEQYF
- TRBJ1-1 - TRBV12-2 TGTGCAAGTCGCTCCCCGAAGGGACAGGGGATGTCTGAAGCTTTCTTT CASRSPKGQGMSEAFF